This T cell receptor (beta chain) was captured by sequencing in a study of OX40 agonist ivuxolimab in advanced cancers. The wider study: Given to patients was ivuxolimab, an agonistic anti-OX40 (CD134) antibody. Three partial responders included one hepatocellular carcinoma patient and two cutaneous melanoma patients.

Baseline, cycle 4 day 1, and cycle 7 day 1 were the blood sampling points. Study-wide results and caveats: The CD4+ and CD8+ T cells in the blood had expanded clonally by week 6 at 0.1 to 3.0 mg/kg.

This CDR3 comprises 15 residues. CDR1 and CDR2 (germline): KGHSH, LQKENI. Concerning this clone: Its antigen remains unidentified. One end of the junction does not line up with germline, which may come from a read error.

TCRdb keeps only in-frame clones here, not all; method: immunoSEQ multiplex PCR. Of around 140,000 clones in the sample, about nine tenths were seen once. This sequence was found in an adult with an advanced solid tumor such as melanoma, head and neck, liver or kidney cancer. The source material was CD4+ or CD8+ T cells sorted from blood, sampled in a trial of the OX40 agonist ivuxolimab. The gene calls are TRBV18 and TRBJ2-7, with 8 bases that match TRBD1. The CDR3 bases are TGTGCCAGCTCACCACCCGGGAGAGGACAGGGCGAAAGTATCTTC. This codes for CASSPPGRGQGESIF.